This T cell receptor beta chain was observed in a study of T cells in Graves' hyperthyroidism and ophthalmopathy. Graves' hyperthyroidism is called stable when ophthalmopathy does not progress within 18 months. Every diagnosis used clinical symptoms, serum thyroxine and TRAb, thyroid ultrasound and orbital computed tomography. There were TCR beta CDR3 regions amplified from RNA transcripts. The study used the HTBI primer set for a first-round RT-PCR of the TCR CDR3. TCRdb processed the multiplex PCR reads anew with MiXCR; each CDR3 protein has one entry. The table shows approximately 400,000 distinct CDR3 sequences, with approximately 14% occurring only once. About this clonotype: Its specificity is unknown.

The CDR3 contains 17 residues. V shed 4 bases and J shed 5 bases, with 23 bases lying between them. Study-wide results and limits: Blood samples included most of the expanded thyroid clonotypes exceeding 0.001. In simple terms, a model built on 13 V-J features told ophthalmopathy apart from stable hyperthyroidism.

The clonotype comes from a woman younger than 35 with Graves' hyperthyroidism. The rearrangement links TRBV12-3 or TRBV12-4 to TRBJ2-5; a possible D gene is TRBD1 (8 bases). The source material was blood. Written as DNA, the CDR3 is TGTGCCAGCAGTTATTATGACGACAGGGGAGGGCCCGAGACCCAGTACTTC. It yields the protein CASSYYDDRGGPETQYF.